The clone carrying this T cell receptor (beta chain) showed up just a few times. As yet, its antigen is unknown. cDNA synthesis used the whole RNA isolate, giving expressed TCRB sequences. Libraries were prepared by immunoSEQ multiplex PCR; TCRdb keeps only in-frame clonotypes and omits some of them. The sample records fewer than 250,000 clones, 11% to 15% being singletons. This entry is derived from a study of beta chain features in type 1 diabetes. The overall study: Age, gender, cell numbers and subset yield matched between patients and controls.

A single heparinised draw of about 100 mL on average was taken per donor. The CDR3 has 17 amino acids. With 0 bases clipped from V and 5 bases from J, the junction kept 12 bases outside the gene matches. The V gene's germline CDR1 is ENHRY and CDR2 SYGVKD. Study-level findings and limits: The study found moderately but significantly shorter TCRB CDR3s in all four CD4+ subsets of Type 1 diabetes patients.

V usage is TRBV10-3 and J usage is TRBJ2-7; 8 positions agree with TRBD2. This TCR was sampled from a woman aged 40 to 50 in good health. Input material: naive CD4+ T cells from blood. The CDR3 region is CAISESGGRGGDHEQYF. In nucleotides, the CDR3 is TGTGCCATCAGTGAGTCTGGGGGCCGGGGGGGCGACCACGAGCAGTACTTC.